This T cell receptor beta chain derives from a study of blood T cells in healthy people across ages. The CDR3 consists of 15 residues. The V gene lost 0 bases and the J gene lost 3 bases, with 10 bases spanning the gap. Germline values: CDR1 SNHLY, CDR2 FYNNEI. A J-beta primer mix and a sample-barcoded 5' primer were used in a second PCR of about 7 to 12 cycles. Every cDNA molecule bore a tag from a template-switch adaptor containing 12 random nucleotides. MiXCR, applied by TCRdb to the 5' RACE reads, yields one record per CDR3 protein. The sample shows about 1.7 million distinct CDR3 sequences, approximately 30% of them seen only once. As concerns this clonotype: Antigen specificity is unknown.

Study-wide results and limits: Measured against age, TCR beta diversity per million T cells decreased in a roughly linear manner. Researchers report that TCR beta diversity correlated strongly with naive T cell percentage.

Each sample gave at least 6.5 million isolated PBMCs. This clonotype was sampled from a woman aged 25 to 39 in good health. The sequencing input was blood. The chain employs TRBV2 and TRBJ2-3; the D is unclear. CDR3 coding DNA: TGTGCCAGCAGTGAAGCTACCGCCGGGACAGATACGCAGTATTTT. It encodes CASSEATAGTDTQYF.